One sample yielded the 3 T cell receptor beta chains listed below, sequenced in a study of shared clonotypes between healthy human individuals. Here immunoSEQ multiplex PCR was the method, and the copy in TCRdb shows in-frame clones only, minus some. The sample yields 2,500,000 or so clones, around 93% seen once. The sequenced sample was naive CD4+ T cells from PBMCs. Stated subset: CD45RA+ positively selected. These receptor sequences come from a man aged 18 to 30 in good health. Some clones in this sample may be carry-over from other donors' samples.

The chain recombines TRBV6-5 with TRBJ1-5; D gene ambiguous. V lost 2 bases and J lost 0, with 2 bases in between. Per germline, CDR1 MNHEY and CDR2 SVGAGI. The CDR3 extends over 13 amino acids. CDR3 in DNA: TGTGCCAGCAGTTACCTTAGCAATCAGCCCCAGCATTTT. Protein product: CASSYLSNQPQHF.

The chain links TRBV18 to TRBJ2-7; D might be TRBD1 (6 bases). V was clipped by 3 bases and J by 3 bases, with 12 bases between them. Germline loops: CDR1 KGHSH, CDR2 LQKENI. This CDR3 spans 14 amino acids. For the CDR3, the DNA is TGTGCCAGCTCACCTTACGGACAGATCTACGAGCAGTACTTC. Translating it yields CASSPYGQIYEQYF.

This CDR3 reads CASSLDGYNEQFF. The CDR3 region has the DNA TGTGCCAGCAGCTTGGACGGATACAATGAGCAGTTCTTC. The rearrangement joins TRBV5-4 to TRBJ2-1; D uncertain. The V gene's germline CDR1 is SGHNT and CDR2 YYREEE (reference sequence). The CDR3 has 13 amino acids. Deletions cut 0 bases from V and 4 bases from J, with 5 bases between. Using reference TRBV5-4 and TRBJ2-1 for the parts outside the CDR3, the full variable domain is ETGVTQSPTHLIKTRGQQVTLRCSSQSGHNTVSWYQQALGQGPQFIFQYYREEENGRGNFPPRFSGLQFPNYSSELNVNALELDDSALYLCASSLDGYNEQFFGPGTRLTVL.